The next 8 T cell receptor beta chains were all read from a single sample in a study of T cell responses to AZD1222 COVID-19 vaccine. The protocol was immunoSEQ multiplex PCR, while the TCRdb copy is restricted to in-frame clones and leaves out a portion. Among roughly 180,000 clones listed, under 95% were seen once. Sequencing was performed on peripheral blood, taken 28 days after the second AZD1222 dose. The receptors shown here come from an adult who received the AZD1222 COVID-19 vaccine.

The chain combines TRBV7-3 with TRBJ1-3; possible D gene TRBD1, 5 bases. The CDR3 totals 13 residues. V was shortened by 5 bases and J by 3 bases, with 8 bases between the two germline ends. Looked up from germline, CDR1 is SGHTA and CDR2 is FQGTGA. CDR3 nucleotide sequence: TGTGCCAGCAGCCTTCAGGGTGGAAACACCATATATTTT. It encodes CASSLQGGNTIYF.

This clone was seen only once. The V and J genes are TRBV4-3 and TRBJ1-1; 9 bases are shared with TRBD1. Trimming took 4 bases from V and 3 from J; bases not matched to a gene: 15. The CDR3 extends over 18 amino acids. CDR1 and CDR2 from the germline V gene are LGHNA and YSLEER. The CDR3, as DNA: TGCGCCAGCAGCCTTCCCATGATAAGGACAGGGGAGGACACTGAAGCTTTCTTT. As protein: CASSLPMIRTGEDTEAFF.

The CDR3 DNA follows: TGTGCCAGCAGTAGGGAGGTTGATTCACCCCTCCACTTT. Translated: CASSREVDSPLHF. The chain combines TRBV6-4 with TRBJ1-6; D is undetermined. Germline V gives CDR1 MRHNA, CDR2 SNTAGT. V was trimmed by 5 bases and J by 8 bases, leaving 10 bases between them. The CDR3 is made up of 13 amino acids.

This chain links TRBV4-3 with TRBJ2-6; D is unclear. Germline V gene sequence: CDR1 LGHNA, CDR2 YSLEER. Trimming took 4 bases from V and 0 from J, leaving 16 bases between them. The CDR3 spans 18 residues. CDR3 in DNA: TGCGCCAGCAGCCCAGCCCGAAGGCGGTCCTCTGGGGCCAACGTCCTGACTTTC. This codes for CASSPARRRSSGANVLTF.

The chain combines TRBV4-2 with TRBJ2-3; no firm D call. Trimming removed 4 bases from V and 6 bases from J, with 17 bases in between. CDR3 length: 15 residues. CDR1 and CDR2 (germline): LGHNA, YNFKEQ. The CDR3 DNA is TGTGCCAGCAGCCCGGACCCCGCCCCACCGGATACGCAGTATTTT. Protein product: CASSPDPAPPDTQYF.

V usage is TRBV20-1 and J usage is TRBJ2-3; D is possibly TRBD1 (6 bases). Per the germline V gene, CDR1 is DFQATT and CDR2 is SNEGSKA (reference sequence). V dropped 2 bases and J dropped 10 bases, with 10 bases sitting between them. The CDR3 runs to 11 residues. The CDR3 loop reads CSARTGNAQYF. The CDR3 nucleotides read TGCAGTGCTAGAACAGGGAATGCGCAGTATTTT.

This clone was seen only once. The chain combines TRBV14 with TRBJ2-1; TRBD2 matches 9 bases. J lost 9 bases, V lost 1 base, and 10 bases had no gene match. This CDR3 is built from 16 residues. The germline CDR1 and CDR2 sequences are SGHDN and FVKESK. CDR3 in DNA: TGTGCCAGCAGCCAAGGTGGTCTAGCGGGATGGGGTGAGCAGTTCTTC. Translated, it gives CASSQGGLAGWGEQFF.

This chain uses TRBV30 with TRBJ2-5; no clear D gene. This CDR3 comprises 12 residues. The ends were cut back, 4 bases at V and 6 bases at J, with 12 bases in the middle. In germline, CDR1 is GTSNPN, CDR2 SVGIG (reference sequence). The CDR3 bases are TGTGCCTGGACCCTCGCTTCCAAGACCCAGTACTTC. Its protein product is CAWTLASKTQYF.